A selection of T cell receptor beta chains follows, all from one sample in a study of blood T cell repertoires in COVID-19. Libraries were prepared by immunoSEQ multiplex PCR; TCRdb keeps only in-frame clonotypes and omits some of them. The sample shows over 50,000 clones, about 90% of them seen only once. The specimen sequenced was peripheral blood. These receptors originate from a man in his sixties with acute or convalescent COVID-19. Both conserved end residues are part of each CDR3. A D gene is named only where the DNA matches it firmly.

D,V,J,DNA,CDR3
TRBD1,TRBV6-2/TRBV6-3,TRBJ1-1,TGTGCCAGCAGTTACGGGACAGGGGGATCTTTCTTT,CASSYGTGGSFF
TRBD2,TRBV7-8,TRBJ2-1,TGTGCCAGCAGCCAAGTAGCGGGGGGGTACAATGAGCAGTTCTTC,CASSQVAGGYNEQFF
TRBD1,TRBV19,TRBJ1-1,TGTGCCAGTAGTATAGCGGCGCAGGGGGCATACACTGAAGCTTTCTTT,CASSIAAQGAYTEAFF
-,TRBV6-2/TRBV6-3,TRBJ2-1,TGTGCCAGCAGTTCCCCCGCATTGAGGCAGTTCTTC,CASSSPALRQFF
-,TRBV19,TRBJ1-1,TGTGCCAGTACCCCCAGGATGAACACTGAAGCTTTCTTT,CASTPRMNTEAFF
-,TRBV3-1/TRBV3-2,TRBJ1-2,TGTGCCAGCAGCCAGACAGAGTATGGCTACACCTTC,CASSQTEYGYTF
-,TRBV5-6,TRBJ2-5,TGTGCCAGCAGCCGGTTAGAGACCCAGTACTTC,CASSRLETQYF
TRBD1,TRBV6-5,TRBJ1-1,TGTGCCAGCAACAGGGGAGTTGGGAACACTGAAGCTTTCTTT,CASNRGVGNTEAFF
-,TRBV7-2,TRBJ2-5,TGTGCCAGCAGCGACAGGATAAGGGGGGAGACCCAGTACTTC,CASSDRIRGETQYF
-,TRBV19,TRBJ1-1,TGTGCCAGTAGTATGGGCGGAGGTTTCACTGAAGCTTTCTTT,CASSMGGGFTEAFF
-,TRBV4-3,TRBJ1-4,TGCGCCAGCAGCCAAGATGGGGCAGGGAATGAAAAACTGTTTTTT,CASSQDGAGNEKLFF
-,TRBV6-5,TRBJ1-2,TGTGCCACTCAAAAGGCAACAGGGCACGGCTACACCTTC,CATQKATGHGYTF
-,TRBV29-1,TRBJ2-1,TGCAGCGTTCGTGGACTCCGCTCCTACAATGAGCAGTTCTTC,CSVRGLRSYNEQFF
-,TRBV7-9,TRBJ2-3,TGTGCCAGCAGCCCGAGGGGGGGGATCACAGATACGCAGTATTTT,CASSPRGGITDTQYF
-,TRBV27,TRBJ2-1,TGTGCCAGCAGTTACGGGACAAATGGGAATGAGCAGTTCTTC,CASSYGTNGNEQFF
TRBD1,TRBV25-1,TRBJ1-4,TGTGCCAGCAGTGAATCCGGGACAGGGGGTGAAAAACTGTTTTTT,CASSESGTGGEKLFF
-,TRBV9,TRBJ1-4,TGTGCCAGCAGCGTAGGTAGGGGAGGGAATGAAAAACTGTTTTTT,CASSVGRGGNEKLFF
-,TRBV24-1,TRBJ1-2,TGTGCCACCAGACACAGGGCTACTAACTATGGCTACACCTTC,CATRHRATNYGYTF
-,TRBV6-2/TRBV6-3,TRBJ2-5,TGTGCCAGCAGTAGGCCAGGGCTGGAGACCCAGTACTTC,CASSRPGLETQYF
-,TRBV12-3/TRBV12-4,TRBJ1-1,TGTGCCAGCAGTTCCTCACCTCAGTTAGAAGCTTTCTTT,CASSSSPQLEAFF
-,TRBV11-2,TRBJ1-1,TGTGCCAGCAGCTTTGCCAACCGAGGGGCTTTCTTT,CASSFANRGAFF
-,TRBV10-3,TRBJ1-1,TGTGCCATCAGTGAGCGAGGGGGCACTGAAGCTTTCTTT,CAISERGGTEAFF
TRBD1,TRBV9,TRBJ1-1,TGTGCCAGCAGCGTAGTGGGGACAGGGAACACTGAAGCTTTCTTT,CASSVVGTGNTEAFF
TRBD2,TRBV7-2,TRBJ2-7,TGTGCCAGCACCCGGGGGAGCGGGGGCTACGAGCAGTACTTC,CASTRGSGGYEQYF
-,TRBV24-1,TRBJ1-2,TGTGCCACCAGTGATTTAACTCCGAGGCCCAGGGACTATGGCTACACCTTC,CATSDLTPRPRDYGYTF